The clone carrying this TCR beta chain was recorded at least ten times. Its antigen is as yet unknown. The data were obtained in a study of regulatory T cells in long-lasting Graves disease. Study results and limitations: Gene preferences differed: TRBV28, TRBJ1-2, TRBJ2-5 in persistent cases. Possibly, too few samples lowered accuracy.

Stated time point: newly diagnosed GD, antithyroid drugs for less than 3 months. TCR sequences were obtained from RNA taken from PBMCs. The V gene's germline CDR1 is KGHSH and CDR2 LQKENI. The CDR3 extends over 13 amino acids. The V gene lost 4 bases and the J gene lost 6 bases, with 10 bases spanning the gap. HTBI primers from iRepertoire and Arm-PCR of CDR3 regions yielded the TCR beta libraries. Using its own MiXCR run on the multiplex PCR reads, TCRdb lists one record per CDR3 protein. The table has under 250,000 distinct CDR3 sequences, less than 20% seen once. The sample also formed part of further work on T cells in Graves' hyperthyroidism and ophthalmopathy. That paper states: Diagnostic assessment was based on clinical symptoms, serum thyroxine and TRAb, thyroid ultrasound and orbital computed tomography.

This sample comprised peripheral blood mononuclear cells (PBMCs), obtained at new diagnosis, from a patient treated with antithyroid drugs. The source of this sequence is a woman aged 30 to 39 with Graves disease. V is TRBV18 and J is TRBJ2-1, with D possibly matching TRBD1 (7 bases). This CDR3 is CASSRQGGNEQFF. As DNA, the CDR3 is TGTGCCAGCTCACGACAGGGAGGCAATGAGCAGTTCTTC.